Listed below are T cell receptor beta chains from one sample, sequenced in a study of CD4 T cells in relation to SARS-CoV-2 and coronaviruses. Libraries were prepared by immunoSEQ multiplex PCR; TCRdb keeps only in-frame clonotypes and omits some of them. The sample carries about 47,000 clones, approximately 80% recorded once. Antigens for these TCRs are unknown. The sample consisted of naive CD4+ T cells from PBMCs, cultured in vitro. The origin of the receptors is an adult with COVID-19. CDR3s include the opening cysteine and the closing phenylalanine or tryptophan. Each record gives: clone size, D gene, V gene, J gene, CDR3 DNA, CDR3 protein. The D gene is left open where the match is weak. Expanded clones are given a class, and other clones once, few, many or no size at all.

NA	NA	TRBV3-1/TRBV3-2	TRBJ1-6	TGTGCCAGCAGCCAAGATCCCGGAAATTCACCCCTCCACTTT	CASSQDPGNSPLHF
few	NA	TRBV7-3	TRBJ2-3	TGTGCCAGCAGCTCATCCACAGGGCCAGATACGCAGTATTTT	CASSSSTGPDTQYF
NA	TRBD2	TRBV11-2	TRBJ2-1	TGTGCCAGCAGCTTATTTGGTCCGGGAGGCAATGAGCAGTTCTTC	CASSLFGPGGNEQFF
NA	NA	TRBV6-1	TRBJ2-1	TGTGCCAGCAGTGAACCCGGTGCCAATGAGCAGTTCTTC	CASSEPGANEQFF
NA	TRBD1	TRBV11-2	TRBJ2-7	TGTGCCAGCAGAACTAACAGGGGGCGAGTGGGCGAGCAGTACTTC	CASRTNRGRVGEQYF
few	NA	TRBV5-1	TRBJ1-1	TGCGCCAGCAGCTATACCGGGACACCTTACACTGAAGCTTTCTTT	CASSYTGTPYTEAFF
once	NA	TRBV16	TRBJ2-2	TGTGCCAGCAGCCAATCGCTCAAAAGCAGAGTTACGAACACCGGGGAGCTGTTTTTT	CASSQSLKSRVTNTGELFF
NA	NA	TRBV15	TRBJ1-1	TGTGCCACCAGCTCACAGACAGGAGCGAACACTGAAGCTTTCTTT	CATSSQTGANTEAFF
NA	NA	TRBV6-2/TRBV6-3	TRBJ2-1	TGTGCCAGCAGCCACCAATTTAGGCTAAAGTCGGGGGATGAGCAGTTCTTC	CASSHQFRLKSGDEQFF
NA	TRBD1	TRBV28	TRBJ2-7	TGTGCCAGCAGGCCTGCCCTTGGGACAGGTTCCTACGAGCAGTACTTC	CASRPALGTGSYEQYF
NA	NA	TRBV6-2/TRBV6-3	TRBJ2-6	TGTGCCAGCAGTTACCTCGGGAGCTCTGGGGCCAACGTCCTGACTTTC	CASSYLGSSGANVLTF
NA	NA	TRBV6-5	TRBJ2-1	TGTGCCAGCAGTTACCCTAGCGCCCGCAATGAGCAGTTCTTC	CASSYPSARNEQFF
NA	TRBD2	TRBV28	TRBJ2-1	TGTGCCAGCAGCCTAATGGGACTAGCGGGAGAATTCTTC	CASSLMGLAGEFF
NA	NA	TRBV14	TRBJ2-7	TGTGCCAGCAGCGAGGCAGGTAGCCTAAGCGACGAGCAGTACTTC	CASSEAGSLSDEQYF
NA	TRBD2	TRBV11-2	TRBJ2-1	TGTGCCAGCGGCCTCACTAGCGGGAACTACAATGAGCAGTTCTTC	CASGLTSGNYNEQFF
NA	NA	TRBV19	TRBJ2-7	TGTGCCAGTAGTATATTAGCAGGGCTTCGGGAGCAGTACTTC	CASSILAGLREQYF
NA	NA	TRBV24-1	TRBJ2-5	TGTGCCACCAGTGATTTCTCCGGATCGGGACAAGAGACCCAGTACTTC	CATSDFSGSGQETQYF
NA	NA	TRBV7-3	TRBJ2-2	TGTGCCAGCAGCCGTAGCGGTAAAGGGGAGGACACCGGGGAGCTGTTTTTT	CASSRSGKGEDTGELFF
few	NA	TRBV7-9	TRBJ2-1	TGTGCCAGCAGCTCTTTTAGGACCGACTCCTACAATGAGCAGTTCTTC	CASSSFRTDSYNEQFF
NA	NA	TRBV2	TRBJ2-3	TGTGCCAGCGAACAAGGGAAGTTTACCCCCACAGATACGCAGTATTTT	CASEQGKFTPTDTQYF
NA	TRBD1	TRBV24-1	TRBJ2-5	TGTGCCACCAGTGATTCTAGGTTGACAGGGGTGGAGACCCAGTACTTC	CATSDSRLTGVETQYF
NA	TRBD2	TRBV7-7	TRBJ2-1	TGTGCCAGCAGCCCCTCGCGGGGGTCTGAGCAGTTCTTC	CASSPSRGSEQFF
NA	NA	TRBV9	TRBJ2-3	TGTGCCAGCAGCGTAAGAACTAACACAGATACGCAGTATTTT	CASSVRTNTDTQYF
NA	TRBD2	TRBV5-5	TRBJ2-1	TGTGCCAGCAGCCCAGGACTAGCGGGAGTGGCTGAGCAGTTCTTC	CASSPGLAGVAEQFF
NA	TRBD2	TRBV7-8	TRBJ2-3	TGTGCCAGCAGCCCTGGGGGACTAGCGGGATCCACAGATACGCAGTATTTT	CASSPGGLAGSTDTQYF